This TCR beta chain was captured by sequencing in a study of CD8+ T cells in alopecia areata. Note on this clone: Its specificity is unknown.

Points from the study as a whole: Affected scalp, especially in alopecia totalis/universalis, had a higher clonality than normal scalp did. Scalp repertoires also include resident alphabeta T cells from normal skin.

Once RNA had been extracted, it was reverse transcribed into cDNA to act as the sequencing template. Sequenced by immunoSEQ multiplex PCR; TCRdb stores in-frame clones only, minus some. The sample yields around 210,000 clones, roughly 56% seen once. The sample comprised CD8+ T cells sorted from blood. The clonotype comes from a human donor in good health.

CDR3: CAWSVAGGPRETQYF. The CDR3 DNA reads as TGTGCCTGGAGTGTAGCGGGGGGGCCTAGGGAGACCCAGTACTTC. The chain carries TRBV30 and TRBJ2-5, with 10 bases matching TRBD2. Germline V gives CDR1 GTSNPN, CDR2 SVGIG (reference sequence). V lost 0 bases, J lost 5 bases, and 6 bases stayed unmatched. There are 15 residues in the CDR3.